The TCR beta chain under discussion was sequenced for a study of cytotoxic CD8 clonotypes in ibrutinib-treated CLL. At the level of the study: There were, on average, 255,043 productive templates and 90,000 to 95,000 productive rearrangements per sample. Broader study findings: Clonality grew at ibrutinib response; at progression, it decreased back toward baseline.

Note on this clone: Its antigen is unknown.

Depths of 1 in 200,000 to 1 in 1 million T cells were the sequencing target. Assay used: immunoSEQ multiplex PCR; TCRdb lists only in-frame clones, some missing. In the table there are 110,000 or so clones, 55% to 75% of which are singletons. Germline CDR1 is MNHEY and CDR2 is SVGAGI. The CDR3 consists of 14 residues. V lost 2 bases, J lost 5 bases, and 4 bases stayed unmatched. The receptor was isolated from a human donor with chronic lymphocytic leukemia. The chain is built from TRBV6-5 and TRBJ2-5; 8 bases are shared with TRBD2. This specimen consisted of PBMCs, obtained after 24 months of ibrutinib treatment. The CDR3 coding sequence is TGTGCCAGCAGTTACCGAGCGGGGGCCGAGACCCAGTACTTC. Its translation: CASSYRAGAETQYF.